This T cell receptor beta chain came from a study of response to subunit inactivated influenza vaccine. TCRdb analysed the RT-PCR reads with MiXCR anew, one entry per CDR3 protein. The table has 600,000 to 850,000 distinct CDR3 sequences, around 13% seen once. This CDR3 has 15 amino acids. The germline V gene has CDR1 SGHTA and CDR2 FQGNSA. Trimming took off 1 base at V and 0 bases at J, with 10 bases between the two ends. The TCR sequence derives from a man in his fifties who received an inactivated influenza vaccine. The starting material was PBMCs from blood, obtained 14 to 15 days before vaccination. The chain carries TRBV7-2 and TRBJ2-7; weak D call: TRBD1 (5 bases). Here the CDR3 DNA reads TGTGCCAGCAGCTTAGGGGCAGGGCTCTCCTACGAGCAGTACTTC. It specifies CASSLGAGLSYEQYF.